Below are 12 T cell receptor beta chains sequenced from a single sample in a study of cytomegalovirus exposure and HLA in healthy donors. 13 Jbeta primers and 60 Vbeta primers were used for the PCR. Here immunoSEQ multiplex PCR was the method, and the copy in TCRdb shows in-frame clones only, minus some. The data contain 240,000 or so clones, 82% of them singletons. The sample comprised PBMCs. The origin of the receptors is a woman aged 40 to 50 in good health and CMV-seropositive.

The rearrangement links TRBV7-3 to TRBJ1-1; no clear D gene. The CDR3 totals 13 residues. CDR1 and CDR2 (germline): SGHTA, FQGTGA. Deletions cut 5 bases from V and 0 bases from J, with 7 bases between. The CDR3 DNA reads TGTGCCAGCAGCCCGGGGATGAACACTGAAGCTTTCTTT. It is translated as CASSPGMNTEAFF.

A single count supports this clone. The V gene is TRBV19, the J gene TRBJ1-3, with D possibly being TRBD1 (6 bases). Trimming left V 4 bases short and J 0 bases short, with 13 bases between. The germline V gene encodes CDR1 LNHDA and CDR2 SQIVND (reference sequence). The CDR3 loop spans 16 amino acids. As DNA, the CDR3 is TGTGCCAGTAGTAGAGGGGACACCGGCTCTGGAAACACCATATATTTT. Protein: CASSRGDTGSGNTIYF.

The V gene is TRBV30, the J gene TRBJ2-2; 9 bases match TRBD1. The CDR3 has 15 residues. Germline CDR1 and CDR2: GTSNPN and SVGIG (reference sequence). The V and J ends lost 5 bases and 4 bases, in that order; junction bases with no gene match: 8. Here the CDR3 DNA reads TGTGCCTGGGGTCCGGGACAGGGTACCACCGGGGAGCTGTTTTTT. Protein sequence: CAWGPGQGTTGELFF. Together with reference TRBV30 and TRBJ2-2, the CDR3 gives the full variable domain: SQTIHQWPATLVQPVGSPLSLECTVEGTSNPNLYWYRQAAGRGLQLLFYSVGIGQISSEVPQNLSASRPQDRQFILSSKKLLLSDSGFYLCAWGPGQGTTGELFFGEGSRLTVL.

CDR3 bases: TGTGCCAGCAGCTTAGCCGGGAACACTGAAGCTTTCTTT. It codes for CASSLAGNTEAFF. V and J are TRBV7-8 and TRBJ1-1; no clear D gene. V lost 0 bases to trimming and J lost 1 base, with 3 bases between them. Germline assignment: CDR1 SGHVS and CDR2 FQNEAQ. The CDR3 length is 13 residues.

The chain is built from TRBV4-1 and TRBJ2-5, with 11 bases identical to TRBD2. The DNA end is more similar to TRBJ2-7, so the J call may be wrong. CDR1 and CDR2 from the germline V gene are MGHRA and YSYEKL. The CDR3 has 16 amino acids. CDR3 in DNA: TGCGCCAGCAGCCAAGCTGAAACTAGCGGGAGTCGCGAGCAGTACTTC. It translates to CASSQAETSGSREQYF.

The V call is TRBV12-5, the J call TRBJ2-1, with a weak D call TRBD1 (5 bases). The CDR3 length is 15 residues. CDR1 and CDR2 (germline): LGHNT, FRNRAP. V was pared by 6 bases and J by 5 bases, with 17 bases between. CDR3: CASGPWGIPNNEQFF. The CDR3 DNA sequence: TGTGCTAGTGGCCCTTGGGGCATTCCTAACAATGAGCAGTTCTTC. The full variable domain, completed using reference TRBV12-5 and TRBJ2-1, is DARVTQTPRHKVTEMGQEVTMRCQPILGHNTVFWYRQTMMQGLELLAYFRNRAPLDDSGMPKDRFSAEMPDATLATLKIQPSEPRDSAVYFCASGPWGIPNNEQFFGPGTRLTVL.

The chain couples TRBV19 to TRBJ2-6; 10 nucleotides align to TRBD1. Trimming cost V 5 bases and J 1 base; bases outside gene matches: 11. This CDR3 has 19 residues. Germline V gene sequence: CDR1 LNHDA, CDR2 SQIVND (reference sequence). The CDR3 protein is CASSSPDRGQVSGANVLTF. The DNA of the CDR3 is TGTGCCAGTAGTTCGCCTGACAGGGGGCAGGTATCTGGGGCCAACGTCCTGACTTTC. The full variable domain, rest sourced from reference TRBV19 and TRBJ2-6, is DGGITQSPKYLFRKEGQNVTLSCEQNLNHDAMYWYRQDPGQGLRLIYYSQIVNDFQKGDIAEGYSVSREKKESFPLTVTSAQKNPTAFYLCASSSPDRGQVSGANVLTFGAGSRLTVL.

Only a few counts were recorded for this clone. Compared with germline, one end of the junction differs, possibly owing to a read error. CDR3 in DNA: TGTGCCAGCAGCCTCGGGCGAGACTACGAGCAGCACTTC. This encodes CASSLGRDYEQHF. V and J are TRBV11-2 and TRBJ2-7, with D tentatively TRBD2 (5 bases). Germline CDR1 and CDR2: SGHAT and FQNNGV. The CDR3 length is 13 residues.

The chain is built from TRBV30 and TRBJ1-3; D is undetermined. Between the trimmed V and J ends, which lost 0 bases and 4 bases, there was a span of 13 bases. This CDR3 has 15 amino acids. Germline CDR1 GTSNPN, CDR2 SVGIG (reference sequence). DNA of the CDR3: TGTGCCTGGAGTGTATATCCTCTACGCGGAAACACCATATATTTT. Amino acid sequence: CAWSVYPLRGNTIYF. Full variable domain (missing parts from reference TRBV30 and TRBJ1-3): SQTIHQWPATLVQPVGSPLSLECTVEGTSNPNLYWYRQAAGRGLQLLFYSVGIGQISSEVPQNLSASRPQDRQFILSSKKLLLSDSGFYLCAWSVYPLRGNTIYFGEGSWLTVV.

This clone was detected a few times. V usage is TRBV5-1 and J usage is TRBJ2-7, with 7 nucleotides matching TRBD1. The germline V gene has CDR1 SGHRS and CDR2 YFSETQ. CDR3 length: 13 residues. The junction had 4 bases not matched to a gene; V was cut back by 5 bases and J by 2 bases. The DNA for the CDR3 is TGCGCCAGCAGGCCTACAGGGGCCTACGAGCAGTACTTC. Its translation is CASRPTGAYEQYF.

The genes are TRBV18 and TRBJ2-7; 9 nucleotides agree with TRBD2. The CDR3 has 17 residues. V was clipped by 1 base and J by 2 bases; unmatched bases: 9. Germline V gives CDR1 KGHSH, CDR2 LQKENI. CDR3: CASSPHTLAGAAYEQYF. The CDR3 DNA follows: TGTGCCAGCTCACCACATACTTTAGCGGGAGCCGCCTACGAGCAGTACTTC.

The chain combines TRBV5-6 with TRBJ1-2, with D possibly matching TRBD1 (6 bases). Germline CDR1 is SGHDT and CDR2 is YYEEEE. V was clipped by 3 bases and J by 4 bases, with 16 bases between them. CDR3 length equals 15 residues. CDR3 sequence: CASSSRDTRSYGYTF. The CDR3 bases are TGTGCCAGCAGCTCGAGGGACACTCGCTCCTATGGCTACACCTTC.